This T cell receptor (beta chain) was documented in a study of T cell clonotyping in hematopoietic cell transplantation. The CDR3 covers 14 residues. The germline V gene encodes CDR1 MNHEY and CDR2 SVGAGI. Deletions cut 6 bases from V and 4 bases from J, with 13 bases between. Sequenced by immunoSEQ multiplex PCR; TCRdb stores in-frame clones only, minus some. The top ten hold 7.7% of the sample, which has roughly 7,000 clones, 70% to 90% seen once. The specimen was PBMCs, collected 100 days after allogeneic stem cell transplant. The rearrangement links TRBV6-5 to TRBJ2-1, with D possibly matching TRBD2 (5 bases). The sequence was collected from a male patient aged 18-29 years who had an allogeneic stem cell transplant from a related donor, so the T cells may come from the graft donor. Some clones in this sample may be carry-over from other donors' samples. The CDR3 DNA sequence: TGTGCCAGCAGCTTTGACTACTTATACAATGAGCAGTTCTTC. Translated: CASSFDYLYNEQFF.